This T cell receptor (beta chain) is drawn from a study of blood T cell repertoires in COVID-19. Generated by immunoSEQ multiplex PCR, the TCRdb table keeps only in-frame clones and is missing some. The table records 150,000 or so clones, around 83% of them present only once. This CDR3 region has 13 residues. CDR1 SGHTA and CDR2 FQGTGA come from the germline V gene. Trimming removed 2 bases at V and 4 bases at J, with 8 bases between. Two negative PCRs, clearance, or symptom resolution were required of recovered Cohort 3 donors. This sequence originates from a man over 45 who had recovered from COVID-19. The V and J genes are TRBV7-3 and TRBJ2-5; D perhaps matches TRBD2 (6 bases). Sequenced: PBMCs or T cells enriched from blood (not recorded which). CDR3 in DNA: TGTGCCAGCAGCTTATGGGGAGGAGAGACCCAGTACTTC. Translated, it gives CASSLWGGETQYF.